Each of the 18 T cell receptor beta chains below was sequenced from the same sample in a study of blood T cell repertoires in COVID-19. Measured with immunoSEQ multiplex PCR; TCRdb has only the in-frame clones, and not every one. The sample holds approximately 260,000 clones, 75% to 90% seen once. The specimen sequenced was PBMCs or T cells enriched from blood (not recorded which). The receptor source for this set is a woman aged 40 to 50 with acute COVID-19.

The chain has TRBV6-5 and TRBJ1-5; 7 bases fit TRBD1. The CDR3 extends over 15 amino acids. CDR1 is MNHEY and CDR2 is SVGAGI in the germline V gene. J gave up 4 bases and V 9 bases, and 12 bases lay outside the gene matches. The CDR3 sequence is CASGGRQGVNQPQHF. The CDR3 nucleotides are TGTGCCAGTGGTGGAAGGCAGGGGGTGAATCAGCCCCAGCATTTT.

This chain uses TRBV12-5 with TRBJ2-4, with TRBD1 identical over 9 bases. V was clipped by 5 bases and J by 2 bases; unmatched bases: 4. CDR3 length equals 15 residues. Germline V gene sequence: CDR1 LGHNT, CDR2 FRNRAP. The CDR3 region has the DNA TGTGCTAGTGGTCCGGGACAGGGTTCCAAAAACATTCAGTACTTC. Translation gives CASGPGQGSKNIQYF. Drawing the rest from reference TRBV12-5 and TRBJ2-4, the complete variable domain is DARVTQTPRHKVTEMGQEVTMRCQPILGHNTVFWYRQTMMQGLELLAYFRNRAPLDDSGMPKDRFSAEMPDATLATLKIQPSEPRDSAVYFCASGPGQGSKNIQYFGAGTRLSVL.

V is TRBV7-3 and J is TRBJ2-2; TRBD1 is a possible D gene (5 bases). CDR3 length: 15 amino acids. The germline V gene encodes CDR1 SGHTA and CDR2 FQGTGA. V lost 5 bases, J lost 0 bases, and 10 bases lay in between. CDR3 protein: CASSITQANTGELFF. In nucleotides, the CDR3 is TGTGCCAGCAGCATTACACAGGCGAACACCGGGGAGCTGTTTTTT.

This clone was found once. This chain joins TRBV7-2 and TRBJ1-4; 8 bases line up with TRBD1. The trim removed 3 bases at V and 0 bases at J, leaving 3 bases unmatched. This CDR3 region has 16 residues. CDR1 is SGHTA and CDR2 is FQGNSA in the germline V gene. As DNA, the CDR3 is TGTGCCAGCAGCTTCCCGACAGGGGCAACTAATGAAAAACTGTTTTTT. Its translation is CASSFPTGATNEKLFF. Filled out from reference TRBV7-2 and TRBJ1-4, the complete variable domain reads GAGVSQSPSNKVTEKGKDVELRCDPISGHTALYWYRQSLGQGLEFLIYFQGNSAPDKSGLPSDRFSAERTGGSVSTLTIQRTQQEDSAVYLCASSFPTGATNEKLFFGSGTQLSVL.

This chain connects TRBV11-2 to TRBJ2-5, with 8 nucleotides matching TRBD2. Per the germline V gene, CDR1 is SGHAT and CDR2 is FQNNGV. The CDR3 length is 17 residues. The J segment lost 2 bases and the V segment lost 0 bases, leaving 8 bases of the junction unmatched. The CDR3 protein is CASSLDSSGNVQETQYF. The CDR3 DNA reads TGTGCCAGCAGCTTAGATAGTAGCGGGAACGTACAAGAGACCCAGTACTTC. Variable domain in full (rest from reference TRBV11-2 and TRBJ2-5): EAGVAQSPRYKIIEKRQSVAFWCNPISGHATLYWYQQILGQGPKLLIQFQNNGVVDDSQLPKDRFSAERLKGVDSTLKIQPAKLEDSAVYLCASSLDSSGNVQETQYFGPGTRLLVL.

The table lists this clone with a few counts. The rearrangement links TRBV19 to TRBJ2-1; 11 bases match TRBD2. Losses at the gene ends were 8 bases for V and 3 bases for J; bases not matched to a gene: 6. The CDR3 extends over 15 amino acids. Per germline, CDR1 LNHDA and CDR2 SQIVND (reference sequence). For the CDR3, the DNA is TGTGCCAGTGGTCAGACTAGCGGGAACTACAATGAGCAGTTCTTC. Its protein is CASGQTSGNYNEQFF. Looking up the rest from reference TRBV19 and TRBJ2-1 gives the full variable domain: DGGITQSPKYLFRKEGQNVTLSCEQNLNHDAMYWYRQDPGQGLRLIYYSQIVNDFQKGDIAEGYSVSREKKESFPLTVTSAQKNPTAFYLCASGQTSGNYNEQFFGPGTRLTVL.

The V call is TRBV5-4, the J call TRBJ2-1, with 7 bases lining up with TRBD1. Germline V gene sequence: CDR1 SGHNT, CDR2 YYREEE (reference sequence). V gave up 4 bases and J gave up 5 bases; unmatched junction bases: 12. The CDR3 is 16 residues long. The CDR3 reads CASSRPTGLRDNEQFF. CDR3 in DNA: TGTGCCAGCAGCCGGCCGACAGGGCTGAGGGACAATGAGCAGTTCTTC.

CDR3 sequence reads: CASSGTGTSGPPGRTGELFF. In DNA, the CDR3 is TGTGCCAGCAGCGGCACCGGGACTAGCGGACCGCCTGGTCGGACCGGGGAGCTGTTTTTT. V is TRBV9 and J is TRBJ2-2; 11 positions agree with TRBD2. Germline CDR1 SGDLS, CDR2 YYNGEE. The CDR3 has 20 amino acids. J gave up 5 bases and V 3 bases, and 18 bases lay outside the gene matches.

CDR3 nucleotides: TGTGCCAGCAGCGCCGTACAGTCCTATGGCTACACCTTC. Amino acids: CASSAVQSYGYTF. This sequence joins TRBV7-9 and TRBJ1-2; D is ambiguous. The germline V and J ends were trimmed by 5 bases and 4 bases, with 11 bases remaining between them. Germline-derived CDR1 and CDR2 are SEHNR and FQNEAQ (reference sequence). This CDR3 region has 13 residues.

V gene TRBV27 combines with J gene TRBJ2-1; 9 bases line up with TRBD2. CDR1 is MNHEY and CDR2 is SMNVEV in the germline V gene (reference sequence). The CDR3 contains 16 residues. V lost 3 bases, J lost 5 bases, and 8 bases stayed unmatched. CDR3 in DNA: TGTGCCAGCAGTTTTAAGGCGGGAGGGTGGAACAATGAGCAGTTCTTC. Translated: CASSFKAGGWNNEQFF.

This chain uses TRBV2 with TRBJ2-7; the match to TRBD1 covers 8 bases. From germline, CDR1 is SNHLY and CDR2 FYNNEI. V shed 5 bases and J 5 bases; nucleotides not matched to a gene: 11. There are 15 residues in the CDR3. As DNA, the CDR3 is TGTGCCAGCAGTACCCCCGGGACAGGTTATAACGAGCAGTACTTC. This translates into CASSTPGTGYNEQYF.

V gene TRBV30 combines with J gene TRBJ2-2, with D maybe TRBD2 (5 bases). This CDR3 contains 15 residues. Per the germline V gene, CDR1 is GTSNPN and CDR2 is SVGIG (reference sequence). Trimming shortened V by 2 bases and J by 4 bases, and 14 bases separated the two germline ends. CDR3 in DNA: TGTGCCTGGAGTCGCCTTCAGCGGCCCACCGGGGAGCTGTTTTTT. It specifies CAWSRLQRPTGELFF.

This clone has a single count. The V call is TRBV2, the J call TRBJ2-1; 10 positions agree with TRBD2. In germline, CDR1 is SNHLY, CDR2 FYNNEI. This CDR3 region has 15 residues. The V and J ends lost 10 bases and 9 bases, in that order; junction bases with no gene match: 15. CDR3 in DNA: TGTGCCACAACGCGAGCTAGCGGGAGAAATGGTGAGCAGTTCTTC. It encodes CATTRASGRNGEQFF.

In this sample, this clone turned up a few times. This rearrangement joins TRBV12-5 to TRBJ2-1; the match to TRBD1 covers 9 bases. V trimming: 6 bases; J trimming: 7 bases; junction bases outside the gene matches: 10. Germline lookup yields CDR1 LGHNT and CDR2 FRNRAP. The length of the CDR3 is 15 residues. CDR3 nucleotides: TGTGCTAGTGGCCCCGGACAGGGGATTAGAAATGAGCAGTTCTTC. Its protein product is CASGPGQGIRNEQFF. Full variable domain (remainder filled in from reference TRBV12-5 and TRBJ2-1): DARVTQTPRHKVTEMGQEVTMRCQPILGHNTVFWYRQTMMQGLELLAYFRNRAPLDDSGMPKDRFSAEMPDATLATLKIQPSEPRDSAVYFCASGPGQGIRNEQFFGPGTRLTVL.

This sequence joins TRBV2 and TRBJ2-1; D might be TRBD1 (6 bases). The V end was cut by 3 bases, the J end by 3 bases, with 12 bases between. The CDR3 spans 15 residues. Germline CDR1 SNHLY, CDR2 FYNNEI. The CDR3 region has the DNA TGTGCCAGCAGTGACCAGGGGATATACTACAATGAGCAGTTCTTC. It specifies CASSDQGIYYNEQFF.

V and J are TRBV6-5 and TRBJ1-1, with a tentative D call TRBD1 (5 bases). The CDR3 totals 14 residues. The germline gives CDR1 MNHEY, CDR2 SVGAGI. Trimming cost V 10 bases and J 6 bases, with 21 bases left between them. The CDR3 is CATLPYGRVPEAFF. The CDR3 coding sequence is TGTGCCACTCTACCTTATGGCAGGGTACCTGAAGCTTTCTTT.

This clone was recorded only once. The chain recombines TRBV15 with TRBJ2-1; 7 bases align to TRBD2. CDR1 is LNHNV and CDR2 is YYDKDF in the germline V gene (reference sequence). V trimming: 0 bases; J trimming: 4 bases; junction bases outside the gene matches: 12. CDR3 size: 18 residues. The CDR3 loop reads CATSRETPTSALYNEQFF. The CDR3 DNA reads TGTGCCACCAGCAGAGAAACCCCTACTAGCGCCCTTTACAATGAGCAGTTCTTC.

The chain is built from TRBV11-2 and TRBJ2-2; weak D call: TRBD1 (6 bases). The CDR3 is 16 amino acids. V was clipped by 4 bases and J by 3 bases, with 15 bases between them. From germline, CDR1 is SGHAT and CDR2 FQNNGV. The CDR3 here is CASSWPQGPYTGELFF. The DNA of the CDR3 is TGTGCCAGCAGCTGGCCACAGGGCCCGTACACCGGGGAGCTGTTTTTT.